Sequencing of this T cell receptor beta chain was carried out in a study of control samples from healthy donors and cancer patients. The assay was immunoSEQ multiplex PCR, and TCRdb's table has in-frame clones only and misses some. Altogether around 100,000 clones are present, 87% being singletons, with the ten largest covering 18%. This CDR3 is built from 13 residues. V was pared by 2 bases and J by 8 bases, with 14 bases between. Germline CDR1 GTSNPN, CDR2 SVGIG (reference sequence). Judged by abundance, this clone is medium-sized (0.01 to 0.1%). J is TRBJ2-3 and V is TRBV30; D could derive from TRBD1 or TRBD2 (6 bases each). This TCR derives from a woman between 50 and 59 years old in good health. The sequenced material came from blood. The CDR3 sequence is CAWSRGATGTQYF. DNA of the CDR3: TGTGCCTGGAGTAGGGGGGCCACGGGTACGCAGTATTTT.